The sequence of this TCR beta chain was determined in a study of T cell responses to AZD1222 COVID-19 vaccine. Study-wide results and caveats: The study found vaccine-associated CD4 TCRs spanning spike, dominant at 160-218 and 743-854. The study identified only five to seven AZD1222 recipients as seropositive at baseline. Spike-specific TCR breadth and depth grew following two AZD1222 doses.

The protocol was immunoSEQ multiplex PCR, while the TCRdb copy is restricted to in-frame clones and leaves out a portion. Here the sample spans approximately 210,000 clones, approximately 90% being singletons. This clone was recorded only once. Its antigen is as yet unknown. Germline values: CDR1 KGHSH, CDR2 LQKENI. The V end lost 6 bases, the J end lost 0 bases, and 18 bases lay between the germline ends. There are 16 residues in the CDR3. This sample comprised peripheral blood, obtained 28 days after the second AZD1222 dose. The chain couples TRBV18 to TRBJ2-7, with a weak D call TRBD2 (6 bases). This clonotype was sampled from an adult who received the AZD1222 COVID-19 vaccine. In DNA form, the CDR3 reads TGTGCCAGCTCTCGGGGAAGCGGGTCAAGCTCCTACGAGCAGTACTTC. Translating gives CASSRGSGSSSYEQYF.